This is a list of T cell receptor beta chains from one sample in a study of cytomegalovirus exposure and HLA in healthy donors. TCRdb's table, derived via immunoSEQ multiplex PCR, lists solely in-frame clones and lacks some. In the table there are 70,000 to 75,000 clones, about 95% of which are singletons. Sequencing used PBMCs. The receptors were gathered from a woman between 18 and 29 years old in good health and CMV-seropositive. Each CDR3 is given with its conserved first and last residue. A D gene is named only where the DNA matches it firmly. Where a row states a size, it is once, few, many or the class of an expanded clone; other rows omit it.

clone size	V gene	D gene	J gene	CDR3 protein	CDR3 DNA
-	TRBV11-2	TRBD1	TRBJ2-1	CASSLGPQGATSYNEQFF	TGTGCCAGCAGCTTAGGGCCACAGGGGGCTACCTCCTACAATGAGCAGTTCTTC
-	TRBV30	-	TRBJ2-7	CAWETRFEQYF	TGTGCCTGGGAAACTAGATTCGAGCAGTACTTC
few	TRBV7-6	-	TRBJ2-7	CASSTNLAYEQYF	TGTGCCAGCAGCACTAATCTAGCCTACGAGCAGTACTTC
-	TRBV7-8	TRBD2	TRBJ2-7	CASSTRGGTSEQYF	TGTGCCAGCAGCACACGTGGGGGGACTAGCGAGCAGTACTTC
-	TRBV7-3	-	TRBJ2-2	CASSLTPATGELFF	TGTGCCAGCAGCTTGACTCCGGCCACCGGGGAGCTGTTTTTT
-	TRBV2	TRBD1	TRBJ2-7	CASILQGAGRSYEQYF	TGTGCCAGCATCCTACAGGGGGCCGGTCGGTCCTACGAGCAGTACTTC
-	TRBV10-3	TRBD1	TRBJ1-2	CAISLQGAEKGYTF	TGTGCCATCAGCCTACAGGGGGCGGAGAAAGGCTACACCTTC
-	TRBV6-5	TRBD1	TRBJ2-5	CASSYYSDREQETQYF	TGTGCCAGCAGTTACTACTCGGACAGGGAACAAGAGACCCAGTACTTC
-	TRBV4-1	TRBD1	TRBJ1-6	CASTDRGNSPLHF	TGCGCCAGCACCGACAGGGGGAATTCACCCCTCCACTTT
-	TRBV7-8	-	TRBJ2-7	CASSPRVGGSYSYEQYF	TGTGCCAGCAGCCCCCGAGTGGGGGGTTCGTACTCCTACGAGCAGTACTTC
-	TRBV5-4	-	TRBJ1-4	CASSIGGIGEKLFF	TGTGCCAGCTCAATCGGGGGAATTGGTGAAAAACTGTTTTTT
-	TRBV29-1	TRBD1	TRBJ2-1	CSDRTGEAIEQFF	TGCAGCGACCGGACAGGGGAAGCTATTGAGCAGTTCTTC
-	TRBV6-6	TRBD1	TRBJ2-7	CASSSRGTGTYEQYF	TGTGCCAGCAGTAGCCGGGGGACAGGAACCTACGAGCAGTACTTC
-	TRBV7-2	-	TRBJ1-2	CASRRQEGYTF	TGTGCCAGCAGGCGACAGGAGGGCTACACCTTC
-	TRBV6-6	-	TRBJ2-1	CASRRGHQLGNEQFF	TGTGCCAGCAGAAGGGGCCACCAACTCGGCAATGAGCAGTTCTTC
-	TRBV7-2	TRBD1	TRBJ1-2	CASSPGGQGATNGYTF	TGTGCCAGCAGCCCTGGGGGCCAGGGGGCTACAAATGGCTACACCTTC
-	TRBV4-1	-	TRBJ1-5	CASSQGPGNQPQHF	TGCGCCAGCAGCCAAGGGCCGGGGAACCAGCCCCAGCATTTT
-	TRBV11-3	TRBD2	TRBJ2-5	CASSLGRGTGGPQETQYF	TGTGCCAGCAGCTTAGGACGGGGAACGGGGGGGCCCCAAGAGACCCAGTACTTC
-	TRBV4-3	-	TRBJ1-1	CASSPRAGTEAFF	TGCGCCAGCAGCCCCCGAGCAGGCACTGAAGCTTTCTTT
-	TRBV6-4	TRBD1	TRBJ1-2	CASSDSGQGAAGYTF	TGTGCCAGCAGTGACTCCGGACAGGGGGCGGCTGGCTACACCTTC
-	TRBV5-1	TRBD1	TRBJ1-5	CASSPDRADQPQHF	TGCGCCAGCAGCCCCGACAGGGCTGATCAGCCCCAGCATTTT
-	TRBV5-1	TRBD1	TRBJ2-7	CASSPGQGFYEQYF	TGCGCCAGCAGCCCGGGACAGGGATTCTACGAGCAGTACTTC
-	TRBV5-4	TRBD2	TRBJ2-3	CATRTSGGATDTQYF	TGTGCCACCCGGACGAGCGGGGGGGCCACAGATACGCAGTATTTT
once	TRBV6-6	-	TRBJ2-2	CASSYTRRDTGELFF	TGTGCCAGCAGTTACACTAGGCGAGACACCGGGGAGCTGTTTTTT
-	TRBV27	-	TRBJ1-2	CASREQGDGYGYTF	TGTGCCAGCAGGGAACAGGGAGACGGCTATGGCTACACCTTC
-	TRBV30	-	TRBJ1-4	CAWTHSSTNEKLFF	TGTGCCTGGACTCACAGTTCAACTAATGAAAAACTGTTTTTT
-	TRBV5-6	TRBD1	TRBJ1-6	CASLHTDRDSYNSPLHF	TGTGCCAGCCTGCACACGGACAGGGACTCCTATAATTCACCCCTCCACTTT
-	TRBV5-6	TRBD2	TRBJ2-5	CASSLRTSGITKETQYF	TGTGCCAGCAGCTTAAGGACTAGCGGGATCACGAAAGAGACCCAGTACTTC
-	TRBV30	-	TRBJ2-2	CACPDRGNTGELFF	TGTGCCTGCCCAGACAGAGGGAACACCGGGGAGCTGTTTTTT
few	TRBV10-3	TRBD2	TRBJ2-2	CAIKSSGRANTGELFF	TGTGCCATCAAATCTAGCGGGAGGGCCAACACCGGGGAGCTGTTTTTT
-	TRBV2	-	TRBJ1-5	CASDEGGNQPQHF	TGTGCCAGTGACGAGGGAGGGAATCAGCCCCAGCATTTT
-	TRBV5-1	-	TRBJ1-2	CASSAHRDTRPGYTF	TGCGCCAGCAGCGCACACCGGGACACGAGGCCGGGCTACACCTTC
-	TRBV9	TRBD2	TRBJ2-3	CASSGSGGGPTDTQYF	TGTGCCAGCAGCGGTAGCGGGGGGGGACCCACAGATACGCAGTATTTT
-	TRBV27	TRBD2	TRBJ2-7	CASSLWRGYEQYF	TGTGCCAGCAGTTTGTGGCGGGGGTACGAGCAGTACTTC
-	TRBV7-9	TRBD1	TRBJ1-2	CASSLKTGHGYTF	TGTGCCAGCAGCTTAAAGACAGGGCACGGCTACACCTTC
-	TRBV19	TRBD1	TRBJ2-6	CASSDSPGTGAGGANVLTF	TGTGCCAGTAGTGATTCACCCGGGACAGGGGCAGGGGGGGCCAACGTCCTGACTTTC
-	TRBV7-8	-	TRBJ2-1	CASSLAQGKANNEQFF	TGTGCCAGCAGCTTAGCGCAGGGGAAGGCTAACAATGAGCAGTTCTTC
-	TRBV30	-	TRBJ1-1	CAWSLDRNTEAFF	TGTGCCTGGAGTCTGGACAGAAACACTGAAGCTTTCTTT
-	TRBV10-3	-	TRBJ1-2	CAISERGGDGYTF	TGTGCCATCAGTGAGAGAGGAGGGGATGGCTACACCTTC
once	TRBV19	-	TRBJ1-1	CASSTLRGAAGTEAFF	TGTGCCAGTAGTACCCTCCGGGGGGCTGCTGGCACTGAAGCTTTCTTT
-	TRBV6-1	-	TRBJ2-4	CASSEDVYSHIQYF	TGTGCCAGCAGTGAAGACGTGTACTCTCACATTCAGTACTTC
-	TRBV21-1	-	TRBJ2-1	CASSKGGGDCEQFF	TGTGCCAGCAGCAAAGGGGGCGGGGATTGTGAGCAGTTCTTC
once	TRBV19	-	TRBJ1-5	CASSIRQGYNQPQHF	TGTGCCAGTAGTATCAGGCAGGGGTACAATCAGCCCCAGCATTTT
-	TRBV10-1	TRBD1	TRBJ2-2	CASATGAGELFF	TGCGCCAGCGCGACAGGGGCCGGGGAGCTGTTTTTT
-	TRBV4-1	-	TRBJ2-1	CASSQDGSNEQFF	TGCGCCAGCAGCCAAGATGGCAGTAATGAGCAGTTCTTC
once	TRBV5-1	-	TRBJ1-5	CASSLRPGRVDQPQHF	TGCGCCAGCAGCTTGCGTCCAGGGCGAGTGGATCAGCCCCAGCATTTT
-	TRBV5-1	-	TRBJ2-6	CASSLVGTGLSGANVLTF	TGCGCCAGCAGCTTAGTCGGGACGGGACTCTCTGGGGCCAACGTCCTGACTTTC
-	TRBV25-1	TRBD2	TRBJ2-1	CASSPLLAGNYNEQFF	TGTGCCAGCTCCCCCCTCCTAGCGGGAAACTACAATGAGCAGTTCTTC
once	TRBV6-4	TRBD2	TRBJ2-7	CASSDSPSGMYEQYF	TGTGCCAGCAGTGACTCCCCTAGCGGGATGTACGAGCAGTACTTC